This T cell receptor (beta chain) was captured by sequencing in a study of T cell responses to AZD1222 COVID-19 vaccine. Study context: Recipients boosted at about 4 weeks or about 12 weeks are pooled.

The V segment lost 1 base and the J segment 3 bases; nucleotides outside the gene matches: 5. CDR1 SGHTA and CDR2 FQGNSA come from the germline V gene. This CDR3 contains 15 residues. Study-wide results and caveats: Breadth and depth of Spike-specific TCRs rose after two AZD1222 doses. Variant regions that are unmutated are reportedly the target of nearly half of spike-specific TCRs. Donor demographics were predominantly white British with a female majority; clonal diversity may be underestimated.

Clones were read by immunoSEQ multiplex PCR, and TCRdb kept only the in-frame ones, dropping some. The table lists around 120,000 clones, roughly 90% of them singletons. Notes on this clone: Its antigen is not identified.

The sequence was collected from an adult in good health. The genes are TRBV7-2 and TRBJ2-7; 8 positions match TRBD1. The source was peripheral blood, collected on day 0 of AZD1222 vaccination. CDR3 sequence reads: CASSLGTGPLYEQYF. The CDR3 DNA follows: TGTGCCAGCAGCTTAGGGACAGGGCCGCTCTACGAGCAGTACTTC.